Each of the 27 T cell receptor beta chains below was sequenced from the same sample in a study of T-cell memory formation after mild COVID-19. TCRdb ran MiXCR on the 5' RACE reads and lists one entry per CDR3 protein. The data contain roughly 52,000 distinct CDR3 sequences, 9.5% of them seen just once; the ten biggest clones take up 1.2%. The material sequenced was PBMCs or a T cell subset sorted from them (not recorded which). The source is a man between 18 and 35 years old who had mild COVID-19 (a few samples of this study predate the infection). Cell type and time point are not known.

In this sample, this clonotype turned up a few times. The chain carries TRBV7-9 and TRBJ1-4; 9 bases fit TRBD1. The CDR3 consists of 14 residues. CDR1 and CDR2 (germline): SEHNR, FQNEAQ (reference sequence). Unmatched junction bases numbered 3, after V lost 5 bases and J lost 5 bases. DNA for the CDR3: TGTGCCAGCAGCCGAGACAGGGGGAATGAAAAACTGTTTTTT. It translates to CASSRDRGNEKLFF.

This clonotype was seen repeatedly, ten times or more. One end of the junction does not line up with germline, which may come from a read error. The rearrangement joins TRBV7-7 to TRBJ2-3, with 7 positions matching TRBD2. This CDR3 has 16 amino acids. Germline assignment: CDR1 SSHAT and CDR2 FNYEAQ (reference sequence). This CDR3 is CASSPLLGGSTDTQYF. The CDR3 nucleotides read TGTGCTAGCAGCCCACTCCTCGGGGGGAGCACAGATACGCAGTATTTT.

This clonotype was recorded at least ten times. The rearrangement joins TRBV7-2 to TRBJ2-4; no clear D. The ends were cut back, 7 bases at V and 1 base at J, with 11 bases in the middle. Germline assignment: CDR1 SGHTA and CDR2 FQGNSA. The CDR3 runs 14 residues. The chain's CDR3 is CASTNLGAKNIQYF. CDR3 nucleotides: TGTGCCAGCACCAACCTAGGGGCCAAAAACATTCAGTACTTC.

This clonotype came up a few times. This chain uses TRBV6-5 with TRBJ2-7; 7 bases are a match to TRBD1. Germline CDR1 and CDR2: MNHEY and SVGAGI. CDR3 length equals 13 residues. Trimming at V came to 6 bases and at J to 4 bases, leaving 6 bases not matched to a gene. CDR3 in amino acids: CASSRAGGYEQYF. CDR3 coding DNA: TGTGCCAGCAGCCGGGCAGGGGGTTACGAGCAGTACTTC.

The chain uses TRBV5-1 and TRBJ2-2, with no clear D. The ends were cut back, 2 bases at V and 0 bases at J, with 8 bases in the middle. This CDR3 spans 15 amino acids. CDR1 and CDR2 from the germline V gene are SGHRS and YFSETQ. CDR3 amino acids: CASSFDTSNTGELFF. The CDR3 DNA sequence: TGCGCCAGCAGCTTCGACACTTCGAACACCGGGGAGCTGTTTTTT. The full variable domain, with the rest looked up from reference TRBV5-1 and TRBJ2-2, is KAGVTQTPRYLIKTRGQQVTLSCSPISGHRSVSWYQQTPGQGLQFLFEYFSETQRNKGNFPGRFSGRQFSNSRSEMNVSTLELGDSALYLCASSFDTSNTGELFFGEGSRLTVL.

Many counts were recorded for this clonotype. This rearrangement joins TRBV5-1 to TRBJ2-2, with no clear D. V dropped 5 bases and J dropped 1 base, with 6 bases sitting between them. Germline V gene lookup returns CDR1 SGHRS and CDR2 YFSETQ. CDR3 length: 13 amino acids. The CDR3 is CASRIENTGELFF. The CDR3 bases are TGCGCCAGCAGAATCGAGAACACCGGGGAGCTGTTTTTT.

This chain links TRBV5-6 with TRBJ2-7; TRBD1 agrees at 8 bases. This CDR3 contains 13 residues. With V trimmed by 4 bases and J by 3 bases, 3 bases remained unmatched. CDR1 SGHDT and CDR2 YYEEEE come from the germline V gene. The CDR3 is CASSPDRDYEQYF. DNA of the CDR3: TGTGCCAGCAGCCCGGACAGGGACTACGAGCAGTACTTC.

This clonotype appeared many times. This CDR3 reads CASSETGGPQFF. CDR3 DNA sequence: TGTGCCAGCAGCGAAACAGGGGGCCCGCAGTTCTTC. The V call is TRBV7-2, the J call TRBJ2-1, with TRBD1 identical over 9 bases. Trimming took 5 bases from V and 12 from J; bases not matched to a gene: 5. The germline CDR1 and CDR2 sequences are SGHTA and FQGNSA. The CDR3 totals 12 residues.

This clonotype was seen ten or more times. The rearrangement uses TRBV28 and TRBJ1-1; D remains ambiguous. This CDR3 has 14 residues. The germline V and J ends were trimmed by 3 bases and 0 bases, with 8 bases remaining between them. Per the germline V gene, CDR1 is MDHEN and CDR2 is SYDVKM. The CDR3 here is CASSLGSMNTEAFF. The CDR3 DNA is TGTGCCAGCAGTTTGGGCAGTATGAACACTGAAGCTTTCTTT.

For this clonotype: The germline gene is not matched at one end of the junction; a read error may be the cause. The chain employs TRBV12-3 or TRBV12-4 and TRBJ2-7; no reliable D call. The CDR3 contains 12 residues. This CDR3 reads CASSPDSHEQYF. The CDR3, as DNA: TGTGCCAGCAGTCCCGACTCCCACGAGCAGTACTTC.

This clonotype came up a few times. CDR3 amino acids: CASSHRGALHNEQFF. CDR3 coding DNA: TGTGCCAGCAGTCACAGGGGGGCCCTCCACAATGAGCAGTTCTTC. The V gene is TRBV7-9, the J gene TRBJ2-1, with 8 bases matching TRBD1. The V gene end was trimmed by 6 bases and the J gene end by 5 bases; junction bases not matched to a gene: 9. The CDR3 runs 15 residues. Germline V gene lookup returns CDR1 SEHNR and CDR2 FQNEAQ (reference sequence).

This clonotype was detected a few times. The chain carries TRBV4-2 and TRBJ1-6; D unresolved. Germline lookup yields CDR1 LGHNA and CDR2 YNFKEQ. The CDR3 has 18 amino acids. Trimming shortened V by 2 bases and J by 2 bases, and 16 bases separated the two germline ends. The CDR3 region is CASSQSLKGGTYNSPLHF. The CDR3 DNA reads as TGTGCCAGCAGCCAATCCCTTAAGGGAGGAACCTATAATTCACCCCTCCACTTT.

This clonotype turned up a few times. The V and J genes are TRBV12-3 or TRBV12-4 and TRBJ1-2; D remains ambiguous. The length of the CDR3 is 12 residues. Trimming left V 3 bases short and J 4 bases short, with 6 bases between. CDR3 coding DNA: TGTGCCAGCAGTTTCGGTGGCTATGGCTACACCTTC. This encodes CASSFGGYGYTF.

In its sample, this clonotype was seen many times. The chain carries TRBV7-2 and TRBJ1-5; 7 bases are a match to TRBD1. Per the germline V gene, CDR1 is SGHTA and CDR2 is FQGNSA. There are 15 residues in the CDR3. Trimming at V came to 5 bases and at J to 3 bases, leaving 7 bases not matched to a gene. In DNA, the CDR3 is TGTGCCAGCAGCCCCCAGGGGGGATTCAATCAGCCCCAGCATTTT. Protein: CASSPQGGFNQPQHF. Filled out from reference TRBV7-2 and TRBJ1-5, the complete variable domain reads GAGVSQSPSNKVTEKGKDVELRCDPISGHTALYWYRQSLGQGLEFLIYFQGNSAPDKSGLPSDRFSAERTGGSVSTLTIQRTQQEDSAVYLCASSPQGGFNQPQHFGDGTRLSIL.

The rearrangement uses TRBV7-3 and TRBJ2-5; TRBD1 aligns across 9 bases. Trimming at V came to 5 bases and at J to 0 bases, leaving 10 bases not matched to a gene. Germline V gene data show CDR1 as SGHTA and CDR2 as FQGTGA. The CDR3 sequence is 17 residues long. CDR3 loop: CASSRIRDREYQETQYF. CDR3 nucleotide sequence: TGTGCCAGCAGCCGGATCCGGGACAGGGAGTACCAAGAGACCCAGTACTTC.

This clonotype was counted between two and nine times. The chain combines TRBV5-1 with TRBJ1-2, with 7 bases identical to TRBD1. The junction had 2 bases not matched to a gene; V was cut back by 3 bases and J by 6 bases. CDR1 is SGHRS, CDR2 YFSETQ, per germline. The CDR3 totals 12 residues. CDR3 sequence: CASSWDRHGYTF. DNA of the CDR3: TGCGCCAGCAGCTGGGACAGACATGGCTACACCTTC. The entire variable domain, with the rest obtained from reference TRBV5-1 and TRBJ1-2, is as follows: KAGVTQTPRYLIKTRGQQVTLSCSPISGHRSVSWYQQTPGQGLQFLFEYFSETQRNKGNFPGRFSGRQFSNSRSEMNVSTLELGDSALYLCASSWDRHGYTFGSGTRLTVV.

This clonotype showed up just a few times. V usage is TRBV3-1 and J usage is TRBJ2-5; TRBD2 matches 9 bases. The V gene end was trimmed by 2 bases and the J gene end by 4 bases; junction bases not matched to a gene: 5. The CDR3 has 15 residues. Germline V CDR1 and CDR2: LGHDT, YNNKEL (reference sequence). CDR3 coding DNA: TGTGCCAGCAGCCAAAAGCGGGGGGTCCGAGAGACCCAGTACTTC. Translation: CASSQKRGVRETQYF.

This clonotype was picked up many times. The chain links TRBV5-1 to TRBJ2-1, with TRBD2 identical over 8 bases. CDR1 SGHRS and CDR2 YFSETQ come from the germline V gene. This CDR3 contains 16 residues. Unmatched junction bases numbered 12, after V lost 4 bases and J lost 6 bases. Written as DNA, the CDR3 is TGCGCCAGCAGCCAAAACCTAGCGGGCACCGGCAATGAGCAGTTCTTC. Amino acids: CASSQNLAGTGNEQFF.

In this sample, this clonotype turned up a few times. The V call is TRBV4-2, the J call TRBJ2-1; no firm D call. CDR1 is LGHNA and CDR2 is YNFKEQ in the germline V gene. This CDR3 has 15 residues. Trimming cost V 0 bases and J 0 bases, with 6 bases left between them. The CDR3 spells CASSQDDGSYNEQFF. In DNA, the CDR3 is TGTGCCAGCAGCCAAGATGACGGCTCCTACAATGAGCAGTTCTTC.

The table lists this clonotype with a few counts. The chain couples TRBV5-1 to TRBJ2-3, with 11 positions matching TRBD1. The V gene end was trimmed by 0 bases and the J gene end by 2 bases; junction bases not matched to a gene: 2. This CDR3 region has 16 residues. In germline, CDR1 is SGHRS, CDR2 YFSETQ. CDR3 sequence (DNA): TGCGCCAGCAGCTTGGGGGACAGGGGGATCACAGATACGCAGTATTTT. Encoded protein: CASSLGDRGITDTQYF.

This clonotype was counted between two and nine times. J is TRBJ2-1 and V is TRBV7-3, with TRBD1 matching over 9 bases. The CDR3 runs to 14 residues. J gave up 7 bases and V 5 bases, and 6 bases lay outside the gene matches. Germline-derived CDR1 and CDR2 are SGHTA and FQGTGA. In DNA, the CDR3 is TGTGCCAGCAGCCCCGGGACAGGGTGGAATGAGCAGTTCTTC. Translation: CASSPGTGWNEQFF.

This chain uses TRBV7-2 with TRBJ2-2; D remains unclear. Trimming took off 3 bases at V and 4 bases at J, with 9 bases between the two ends. The germline V gene encodes CDR1 SGHTA and CDR2 FQGNSA. The CDR3 runs 14 residues. The CDR3 spells CASSFEGFTGELFF. DNA of the CDR3: TGTGCCAGCAGCTTTGAAGGATTCACCGGGGAGCTGTTTTTT.

This clonotype appeared a few times. CDR3 DNA: TGTGCCAGCAGGTACAGGGGGCTAAGGAACAATGAGCAGTTCTTC. Translated: CASRYRGLRNNEQFF. This chain links TRBV7-3 with TRBJ2-1, with 9 bases aligning to TRBD1. V lost 6 bases, J lost 5 bases, and 8 bases stayed unmatched. This CDR3 spans 15 amino acids. Germline assignment: CDR1 SGHTA and CDR2 FQGTGA.

The rearrangement joins TRBV7-9 to TRBJ1-1; TRBD1 might be the D (6 bases). Trimming removed 5 bases from V and 1 base from J, with 11 bases in between. CDR1 is SEHNR, CDR2 FQNEAQ, per germline (reference sequence). The CDR3 is 14 amino acids. The CDR3 here is CASSQGWGNTEAFF. In nucleotides, the CDR3 is TGTGCCAGCAGCCAGGGGTGGGGGAACACTGAAGCTTTCTTT.

This clonotype was detected a few times. The chain joins TRBV11-1 to TRBJ2-3; D gene uncertain. Per germline, CDR1 SGHAT and CDR2 FQDESV (reference sequence). The CDR3 sequence is 14 residues long. Trimming took 2 bases from V and 1 from J, leaving 7 bases between them. The CDR3 DNA follows: TGTGCCAGCAGCTTAATCGTGGGCACAGATACGCAGTATTTT. Translated, it gives CASSLIVGTDTQYF. Full variable domain (rest looked up from reference TRBV11-1 and TRBJ2-3): EAEVAQSPRYKITEKSQAVAFWCDPISGHATLYWYRQILGQGPELLVQFQDESVVDDSQLPKDRFSAERLKGVDSTLKIQPAELGDSAMYLCASSLIVGTDTQYFGPGTRLTVL.

This clonotype was picked up a small number of times. The chain combines TRBV4-2 with TRBJ1-2, with TRBD1 as a possible D gene (6 bases). CDR1 is LGHNA, CDR2 YNFKEQ, per germline. The V end was cut by 1 base, the J end by 6 bases, with 15 bases between. The CDR3 runs 15 residues. The CDR3 sequence is CASSQVGTRGDGYTF. In DNA form, the CDR3 reads TGTGCCAGCAGCCAAGTCGGGACACGGGGAGATGGCTACACCTTC.

This clonotype was observed a handful of times. V usage is TRBV3-1 and J usage is TRBJ2-5; D gene ambiguous. V shed 3 bases and J shed 2 bases, with 4 bases lying between them. From germline, CDR1 is LGHDT and CDR2 YNNKEL (reference sequence). The CDR3 is 12 residues long. As DNA, the CDR3 is TGTGCCAGCAGCCAGGCACAAGAGACCCAGTACTTC. Encoded protein: CASSQAQETQYF.